This record looks at one T cell receptor beta chain sequence and its context. Its matching antigen is unknown. Exclusion followed for patients with uncontrolled infection, other autoimmune disease, pregnancy or lactation. The diagnostic basis comprised clinical symptoms, serum thyroxine and TRAb, thyroid ultrasound and orbital computed tomography. The length of the CDR3 is 15 residues. The germline V gene encodes CDR1 SGHAT and CDR2 FQDESV (reference sequence). V trimming: 5 bases; J trimming: 6 bases; junction bases outside the gene matches: 7. The entry originates in a study of T cells in Graves' hyperthyroidism and ophthalmopathy. The study's findings and limits: Most thyroid clonotypes that were expanded above 0.001 also turned up in blood.

Regions amplified from RNA transcripts were the TCR beta CDR3 regions. First-round RT-PCR of the TCR CDR3 relied on the HTBI primer set. TCRdb reprocessed the multiplex PCR reads via MiXCR and lists one record per CDR3 protein. Altogether 560,000 or so distinct CDR3 sequences are present, 46% being singletons, with the ten largest covering 8.2%. The chain combines TRBV11-1 with TRBJ2-2, with TRBD1 matching over 9 bases. Material for sequencing was peripheral blood or thyroid tissue (not recorded which). This TCR came from a woman younger than 35 with Graves' hyperthyroidism. The chain's CDR3 is CASSTRQGGAGELFF. In nucleotides, the CDR3 is TGTGCCAGCAGCACCCGACAGGGGGGGGCCGGGGAGCTGTTTTTT.